This TCR beta chain derives from a study of beta chain features in type 1 diabetes. Study-wide points: In type 1 diabetes patients, VDJ junctions had fewer insertions; deletions at these junctions were more frequent.

With respect to this clone: The antigen remains unidentified.

With 9 bases clipped from V and 0 bases from J, the junction kept 12 bases outside the gene matches. Germline V gene data show CDR1 as MDHEN and CDR2 as SYDVKM. The CDR3 spans 16 residues. Investigators reverse transcribed all isolated RNA, so they sequenced expressed TCRB transcripts. Sequencing was performed with immunoSEQ multiplex PCR; in TCRdb, only in-frame clones are kept and a portion is missing. The sample holds roughly 150,000 clones, over 8.5% seen once. Sorting of CD4+ naive, central memory, regulatory and stem cell-like memory cells was performed via CD45RO/CCR7/CD25/CD127/CD95/CD27. Sequenced input: central memory CD4+ T cells from blood. This TCR was sampled from a man between 18 and 29 years old in good health. V and J are TRBV28 and TRBJ1-1, with TRBD1 matching 8 bases. CDR3 region: CASAMAGGYMNTEAFF. CDR3 coding DNA: TGTGCCAGTGCGATGGCAGGGGGCTATATGAACACTGAAGCTTTCTTT.